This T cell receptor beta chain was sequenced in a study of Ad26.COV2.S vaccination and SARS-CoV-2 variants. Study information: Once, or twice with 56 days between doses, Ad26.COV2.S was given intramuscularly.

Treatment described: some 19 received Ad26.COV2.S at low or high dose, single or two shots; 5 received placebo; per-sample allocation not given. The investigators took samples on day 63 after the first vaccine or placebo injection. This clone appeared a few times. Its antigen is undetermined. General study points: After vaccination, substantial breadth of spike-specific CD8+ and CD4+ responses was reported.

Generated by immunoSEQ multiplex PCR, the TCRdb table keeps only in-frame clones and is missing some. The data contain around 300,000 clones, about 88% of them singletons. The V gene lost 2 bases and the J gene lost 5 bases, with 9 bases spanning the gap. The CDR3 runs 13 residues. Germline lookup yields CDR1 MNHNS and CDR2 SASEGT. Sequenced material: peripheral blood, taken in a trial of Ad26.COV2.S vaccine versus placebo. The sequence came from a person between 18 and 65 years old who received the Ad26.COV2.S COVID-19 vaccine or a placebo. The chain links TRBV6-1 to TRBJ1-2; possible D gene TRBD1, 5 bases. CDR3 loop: CASSEQGPYGYTF. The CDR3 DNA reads TGTGCCAGCAGTGAACAGGGACCGTATGGCTACACCTTC.